Presented here are 10 T cell receptor beta chains from one specimen sequenced in a study of blood T cell repertoires in COVID-19. Measured with immunoSEQ multiplex PCR; TCRdb has only the in-frame clones, and not every one. The repertoire consists of around 300,000 clones, with approximately 88% occurring once and the leading ten covering 0.94%. The sequenced sample was peripheral blood. These receptors all come from a middle-aged woman who had recovered from COVID-19.

V is TRBV18 and J is TRBJ2-5; 7 bases align to TRBD2. The CDR3 has 17 residues. V trimming: 1 base; J trimming: 2 bases; junction bases outside the gene matches: 10. CDR1 and CDR2 (germline): KGHSH, LQKENI. The CDR3 DNA sequence: TGTGCCAGCTCACCACGGAAGGGCCCGGGAGGACAAGAGACCCAGTACTTC. Its protein product is CASSPRKGPGGQETQYF.

This clone was detected a few times. The chain combines TRBV5-1 with TRBJ2-1; TRBD1 is a possible D gene (6 bases). CDR1 and CDR2 (germline): SGHRS, YFSETQ. The CDR3 is 15 residues long. V was cut by 9 bases and J by 8 bases, with 24 bases left in between. CDR3 coding DNA: TGCGCCACCGGACTGGTGACAGGCGCCGCAGATGAGCAGTTCTTC. Translating it yields CATGLVTGAADEQFF.

V usage is TRBV18 and J usage is TRBJ2-1; 10 bases are shared with TRBD2. V was pared by 1 base and J by 4 bases, with 4 bases of the junction left unmatched. Germline V gives CDR1 KGHSH, CDR2 LQKENI. The CDR3 is 16 residues long. The CDR3 reads CASSPLSSGGYNEQFF. For the CDR3, the DNA is TGTGCCAGCTCACCACTTTCTAGCGGGGGATACAATGAGCAGTTCTTC.

The V call is TRBV5-6, the J call TRBJ2-5; 7 nucleotides agree with TRBD1. The junction had 12 bases not matched to a gene; V was cut back by 2 bases and J by 5 bases. Germline V lookup: CDR1 SGHDT, CDR2 YYEEEE. CDR3 length: 16 residues. DNA for the CDR3: TGTGCCAGCAGCTTTTTTTCGGGACAGCTTGGTGAGACCCAGTACTTC. Its translation is CASSFFSGQLGETQYF. The complete variable domain, with remaining parts taken from reference TRBV5-6 and TRBJ2-5, reads DAGVTQSPTHLIKTRGQQVTLRCSPKSGHDTVSWYQQALGQGPQFIFQYYEEEERQRGNFPDRFSGHQFPNYSSELNVNALLLGDSALYLCASSFFSGQLGETQYFGPGTRLLVL.

The chain joins TRBV7-9 to TRBJ1-1; D is unresolved. The germline V gene encodes CDR1 SEHNR and CDR2 FQNEAQ (reference sequence). The V end lost 4 bases, the J end lost 0 bases, and 6 bases lay between the germline ends. This CDR3 spans 13 amino acids. The CDR3 reads CASSYSMNTEAFF. As DNA, the CDR3 is TGTGCCAGCAGCTACAGCATGAACACTGAAGCTTTCTTT.

The chain employs TRBV5-6 and TRBJ1-1, with TRBD1 matching over 7 bases. Germline lookup yields CDR1 SGHDT and CDR2 YYEEEE. Trimming at V came to 4 bases and at J to 0 bases, leaving 12 bases not matched to a gene. CDR3 length: 17 amino acids. The CDR3 reads CASSPLPGTVMNTEAFF. In nucleotides, the CDR3 is TGTGCCAGCAGCCCTTTACCCGGGACAGTTATGAACACTGAAGCTTTCTTT.

The chain joins TRBV11-2 to TRBJ1-1, with 7 nucleotides matching TRBD1. From germline, CDR1 is SGHAT and CDR2 FQNNGV. V was pared by 5 bases and J by 0 bases, with 6 bases of the junction left unmatched. CDR3 length equals 15 residues. The CDR3 DNA sequence: TGTGCCAGCAGCCCCAGACAGGGTATGAACACTGAAGCTTTCTTT. The encoded protein is CASSPRQGMNTEAFF.

V and J are TRBV11-2 and TRBJ2-5; 10 bases align to TRBD2. Germline assignment: CDR1 SGHAT and CDR2 FQNNGV. Losses at the gene ends were 1 base for V and 4 bases for J; bases not matched to a gene: 6. The length of the CDR3 is 16 residues. DNA of the CDR3: TGTGCCAGCAGCTTAGGGCTAGCGGGAGTCGGAGAGACCCAGTACTTC. It yields the protein CASSLGLAGVGETQYF.

The chain carries TRBV19 and TRBJ2-3; 7 nucleotides align to TRBD2. This CDR3 is 16 amino acids long. The germline CDR1 and CDR2 sequences are LNHDA and SQIVND (reference sequence). With 8 bases clipped from V and 0 bases from J, the junction kept 11 bases outside the gene matches. The CDR3 DNA reads as TGTGCCAGTGGGGGTGGGCTAGCGGACAGCACAGATACGCAGTATTTT. Translation gives CASGGGLADSTDTQYF.

Only a few counts were recorded for this clone. V usage is TRBV2 and J usage is TRBJ2-1, with D unclear. This CDR3 has 14 residues. Germline V gene sequence: CDR1 SNHLY, CDR2 FYNNEI. The ends were cut back, 4 bases at V and 7 bases at J, with 14 bases in the middle. This CDR3 reads CASSAGSIGNEQFF. DNA of the CDR3: TGTGCCAGCAGTGCCGGGTCGATCGGGAATGAGCAGTTCTTC.